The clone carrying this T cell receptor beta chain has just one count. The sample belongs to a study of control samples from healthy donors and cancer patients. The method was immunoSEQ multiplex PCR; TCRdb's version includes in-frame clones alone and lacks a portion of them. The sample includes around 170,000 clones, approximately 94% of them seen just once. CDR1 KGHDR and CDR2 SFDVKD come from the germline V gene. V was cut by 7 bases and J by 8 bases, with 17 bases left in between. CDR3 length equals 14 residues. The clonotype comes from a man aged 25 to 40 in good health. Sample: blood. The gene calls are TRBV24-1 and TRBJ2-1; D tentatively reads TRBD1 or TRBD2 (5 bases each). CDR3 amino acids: CATSDRDQIHEQFF. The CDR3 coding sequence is TGTGCCACCAGCGACCGGGACCAGATACATGAGCAGTTCTTC.